This record covers a single TCR beta chain. There are a few counts of this clone. The antigen it recognizes is unknown. No per-base quality is available; no much larger clone lies one base away. The intended sense of this specimen's time point label: about four weeks on oral tofacitinib. The treatment or condition label on this specimen signifies: oral pan-JAK inhibitor, 5-10 mg twice daily. From alopecia areata patients, peripheral blood was collected along with lesional scalp punch biopsies. After PBMCs were isolated by density centrifugation and stained for CD3, CD4 and CD8, a FACSAria was used to sort CD4+ and CD8+ T cells. CDR1 and CDR2, per the germline V gene, are SNHLY and FYNNEI. Inclusive of the bounding cysteine and phenylalanine, the CDR3 is 13 residues long. Just the 39-base CDR3 DNA is kept, in frame starting at base 1. Cut back by 7 bases and 0 bases, the V and J ends lie 7 bases apart.

The source of the sample is a study of CD8+ T cells in alopecia areata (dated by TCRdb to 2016 to 2019). Some background on the complete study: The treated patients took part in an open-label pilot trial in which moderate-to-severe alopecia areata was treated with oral tofacitinib at 5 to 10 mg twice daily. Scalp clonality was compared among normal scalp (n=4), patchy alopecia areata scalp (n=8), and alopecia totalis/universalis scalp (n=8). The study used high-throughput TCRbeta sequencing to examine T cell clonal expansion in alopecia areata, in both the C3H/HeJ mouse model and human patients. Biopsies were taken from tofacitinib-treated patients at baseline and at 4 and 24 weeks of treatment, and a later scalp biopsy was taken in several of the tofacitinib-treated patients. Amplification of TCRbeta CDR3 regions was done by immunoSEQ multiplex PCR using 35 Vbeta forward primers and 13 Jbeta reverse primers. In treated patients, disease severity was measured using the SALT score, which gives the percentage of scalp surface area affected. The RNA source kit depended on sample type: the PAXgene miRNA kit for fixed scalp, the miRNeasy kit for PBMCs, and the RNeasy kit for mouse skin. Scalp tissue and sorted CD4+ and CD8+ peripheral blood T cells from patchy and totalis/universalis alopecia areata patients and from healthy controls were covered by human TCRbeta sequencing. Patients received tofacitinib for 6 to 18 months and were then followed off drug for 6 months to check for delayed response and recurrence.

Libraries were constructed by the immunoSEQ multiplex PCR assay. RNA was extracted from all samples and reverse transcribed into cDNA as template for TCR sequencing. First-strand cDNA was synthesized with SuperScript III using a 2:1 mix of oligo-dT and random hexamers. A synthetic immune receptor repertoire was used to gauge amplification bias, and whatever bias remained was removed computationally. Processing in the source paper ran as follows. Raw reads were preprocessed to remove errors, and CDR3 was defined according to IMGT conventions as the region from the conserved cysteine to phenylalanine. To get clonality, Shannon entropy was normalized by log2 of the number of productive unique TCRs and the result was subtracted from 1. CD4 or CD8 identity of scalp clones was inferred by cross-referencing scalp TCRbeta sequences with sorted blood CD4 and CD8 repertoires. TCRdb stores this immuneACCESS table with in-frame sequences only. Part of the clones is absent; in the studies checked, under half of the shortfall reflects unresolved V genes, and no reason is known for the rest. That table supplies the V and J calls and clone size; D and trimming were determined from the DNA. The sample has about 200,000 clones on record, 45% to 75% of them singletons. The ten top clones hold approximately 3.3% of the sample.

The investigation overall reported the following: During tofacitinib treatment, many expanded lesional clones stuck around in both scalp and blood, and this persistence may partly explain why relapse happens after treatment is stopped. Compared with normal scalp, lesional scalp, particularly in alopecia totalis/universalis, had higher clonality and more expanded CD8+ clones, which suggests antigenic drive. Compared with mice, TCR sequences shared between patients were less clear, possibly partly because of HLA diversity across the patient population. Tofacitinib significantly lowered scalp clonality and the number of expanded CD8+ clones among the top 100 scalp clones. Because the treated cohort was small and had only one nonresponder, larger studies are needed to examine links between baseline CD8+ expansion and response. Scalp TCR repertoire analysis is complicated because resident alphabeta T cells in normal human skin are also sequenced, whereas mouse skin is dominated by gammadelta T cells.

This sequence originates from a human donor with alopecia areata. The sequenced sample was CD4+ T cells sorted from blood, obtained at week 4, from a patient treated with tofacitinib. The rearranged chain carries TRBV2 and TRBJ1-5, with no confidently assigned D gene. The CDR3 in this case is CASIGHSNQPQHF. The DNA sequence is given as TGTGCCAGCATAGGGCATAGCAATCAGCCCCAGCATTTT. The CDR3, completed at both ends by the reference TRBV2 and TRBJ1-5 genes, gives the full variable domain EPEVTQTPSHQVTQMGQEVILRCVPISNHLYFYWYRQILGQKVEFLVSFYNNEISEKSEIFDDQFSVERPDGSNFTLKIRSTKLEDSAMYFCASIGHSNQPQHFGDGTRLSIL.